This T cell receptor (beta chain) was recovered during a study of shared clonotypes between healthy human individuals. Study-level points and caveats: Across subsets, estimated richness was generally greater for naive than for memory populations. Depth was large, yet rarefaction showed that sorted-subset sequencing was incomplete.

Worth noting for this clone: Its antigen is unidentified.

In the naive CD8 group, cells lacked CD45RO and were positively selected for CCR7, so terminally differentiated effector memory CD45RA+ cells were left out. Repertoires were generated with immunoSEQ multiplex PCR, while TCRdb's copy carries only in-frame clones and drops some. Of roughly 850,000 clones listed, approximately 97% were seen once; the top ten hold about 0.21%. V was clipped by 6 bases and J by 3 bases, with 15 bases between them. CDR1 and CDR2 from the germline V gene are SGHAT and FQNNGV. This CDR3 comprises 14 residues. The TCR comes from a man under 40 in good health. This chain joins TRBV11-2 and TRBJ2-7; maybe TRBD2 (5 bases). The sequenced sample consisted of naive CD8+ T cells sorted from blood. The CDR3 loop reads CASRHTAGIYEQYF. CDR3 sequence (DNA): TGTGCCAGCAGGCATACAGCCGGGATCTACGAGCAGTACTTC.